This T cell receptor (beta chain) was sequenced in a study of blood T cell repertoires in COVID-19. For this clone: Its ends do not fully match the called genes, so a read error is possible.

Repertoires were generated with immunoSEQ multiplex PCR, while TCRdb's copy carries only in-frame clones and drops some. The sample lists 55,000 to 75,000 clones, more than 60% occurring once. Per germline, CDR1 MDHEN and CDR2 SYDVKM. This CDR3 contains 12 residues. The sample consisted of peripheral blood. V usage is TRBV28 and J usage is TRBJ2-1; 7 bases agree with TRBD1. This receptor was taken from a man between 60 and 75 years old with acute or convalescent COVID-19. Written as DNA, the CDR3 is TGTGCCAGCAGTTCCCAGGGGGACCCCTCAATCTTC. Translating it yields CASSSQGDPSIF.